Shown below are 11 T cell receptor beta chains from a single sample sequenced in a study of memory CD4+ T cells and cytomegalovirus serostatus. Single viable CD3+CD4+CD8-CD45RO+ cells were sorted as the memory CD4+ T cells. Sequenced by immunoSEQ multiplex PCR; TCRdb stores in-frame clones only, minus some. The table records under 85,000 clones, around four fifths of them present only once. The source material was memory CD4+ T cells from blood. The receptors were sampled from an adult in good health and CMV-seropositive.

The V and J genes are TRBV7-2 and TRBJ1-1; unclear D gene. The CDR3 consists of 13 residues. Trimming left V 4 bases short and J 5 bases short, with 11 bases between. In germline, CDR1 is SGHTA, CDR2 FQGNSA. CDR3 DNA: TGTGCCAGCAGCTCATCCGGTGGGACTGAAGCTTTCTTT. This codes for CASSSSGGTEAFF.

The chain uses TRBV20-1 and TRBJ2-7; the D call may be TRBD1 or TRBD2 (6 bases each). The V gene lost 6 bases and the J gene lost 3 bases, with 9 bases spanning the gap. The CDR3 contains 11 residues. Per germline, CDR1 DFQATT and CDR2 SNEGSKA (reference sequence). The CDR3 sequence is CSAEGGYEQYF. CDR3 DNA sequence: TGCAGTGCAGAGGGGGGCTACGAGCAGTACTTC.

This clone was recorded at least ten times. CDR3 loop: CASSTTNTEAFF. In DNA, the CDR3 is TGTGCCAGCTCAACGACGAACACTGAAGCTTTCTTT. The J gene is TRBJ1-1, the V gene TRBV18; D unresolved. Trimming cost V 5 bases and J 1 base, with 5 bases left between them. Germline V gives CDR1 KGHSH, CDR2 LQKENI. The CDR3 is 12 residues long.

V is TRBV5-4 and J is TRBJ1-1, with 10 bases lining up with TRBD1. The CDR3 sequence is 16 residues long. Per germline, CDR1 SGHNT and CDR2 YYREEE (reference sequence). Trimming at V came to 4 bases and at J to 4 bases, leaving 10 bases not matched to a gene. The CDR3 DNA is TGTGCCAGCAGCCTAAGACAGGGGGCGCGAGTCACTGAAGCTTTCTTT. It encodes CASSLRQGARVTEAFF.

The chain joins TRBV2 to TRBJ2-7; D is unclear. Trimming took off 5 bases at V and 3 bases at J, with 5 bases between the two ends. Germline CDR1 SNHLY, CDR2 FYNNEI. CDR3 length: 11 amino acids. The CDR3, as DNA: TGTGCCAGCAGTTACAACTACGAGCAGTACTTC. As protein: CASSYNYEQYF.

The chain uses TRBV6-5 and TRBJ2-3, with 8 bases matching TRBD2. V gave up 2 bases and J gave up 2 bases; unmatched junction bases: 6. Germline loops: CDR1 MNHEY, CDR2 SVGAGI. The CDR3 consists of 16 residues. The CDR3 DNA follows: TGTGCCAGCAGTTACGTTGCGGGGGGTCTCACAGATACGCAGTATTTT. It encodes CASSYVAGGLTDTQYF.

The V call is TRBV4-1, the J call TRBJ1-4, with a possible D match to TRBD1 (5 bases). This CDR3 has 15 amino acids. The germline gives CDR1 MGHRA, CDR2 YSYEKL. The V end lost 9 bases, the J end lost 5 bases, and 19 bases lay between the germline ends. For the CDR3, the DNA is TGCGCCAGGGGGGGAGCGGGCGGTGGGAATGAAAAACTGTTTTTT. This gives the protein CARGGAGGGNEKLFF.

This clone was detected only once. The J gene is TRBJ1-5, the V gene TRBV4-3, with D perhaps matching TRBD1 (6 bases). CDR3 length: 18 residues. With 4 bases removed from V and 0 bases from J, the gap between germline ends came to 19 bases. Germline values: CDR1 LGHNA, CDR2 YSLEER. CDR3 residues: CASSRYAGIGGSNQPQHF. CDR3 in DNA: TGCGCCAGCAGCCGCTACGCCGGGATAGGGGGTAGCAATCAGCCCCAGCATTTT.

The chain employs TRBV6-4 and TRBJ1-2; D ambiguous. The CDR3 runs 15 residues. Trimming cost V 10 bases and J 2 bases, with 20 bases left between them. CDR1 and CDR2 (germline): MRHNA, SNTAGT. This CDR3 is CANVSVAELNYGYTF. CDR3 sequence (DNA): TGTGCCAACGTCAGTGTGGCCGAACTAAACTATGGCTACACCTTC.

The chain has TRBV2 and TRBJ2-2; a weak D match, TRBD2 (7 bases). Germline CDR1 is SNHLY and CDR2 is FYNNEI. This CDR3 is 14 amino acids long. V was trimmed by 6 bases and J by 5 bases, leaving 13 bases between them. This CDR3 reads CASRGGPGTGELFF. The CDR3 coding sequence is TGTGCCAGCAGGGGGGGGCCGGGGACCGGGGAGCTGTTTTTT.

This clone was found a few times. V is TRBV2 and J is TRBJ2-3; 7 nucleotides line up with TRBD2. CDR1 SNHLY and CDR2 FYNNEI come from the germline V gene. The CDR3 is 14 amino acids. V was pared by 3 bases and J by 5 bases, with 5 bases of the junction left unmatched. CDR3 in amino acids: CASSDGRGGDTQYF. The CDR3 bases are TGTGCCAGCAGTGATGGGAGGGGCGGAGATACGCAGTATTTT.